This T cell receptor beta chain comes out of a study of shared clonotypes between healthy human individuals. Comments on this clone: Because the CDR3's place on the DNA is in doubt, the DNA is left out and the CDR3 is given as listed by TCRdb.

Every subset had its genomic DNA shared out evenly among several immunoSEQ plates. Unsorted PBMCs provided DNA that was sequenced on ten immunoSEQ deep assay plates. Data came from immunoSEQ multiplex PCR; TCRdb stores just in-frame clones and leaves some out. This sample carries some 450,000 clones, about 74% of them seen once, and the ten largest clones take about 12%. Healthy HIV-negative adults with no recent acute infections or vaccinations were recruited as donors. Samples left unsorted employed approximately 83 million PBMCs for genomic DNA. From its first to its last residue, the CDR3 has 17 amino acids.

This receptor was identified in a woman aged 40 to 50 in good health. Some clones in this sample may be carry-over from other donors' samples. This chain links TRBV21-1 with TRBJ2-2; TRBD1, the table's D call, lacks a check against the DNA. TRBV21-1 is a pseudogene. The sequenced sample consisted of PBMCs. The CDR3 here is CASSKEVGRGTTGELFF.